The source of this TCR beta chain is a study of blood T cell repertoires in COVID-19. Looking at the study overall: Some COVID-19 samples were acute and others convalescent; all came from the United States, Italy and Spain. T cells, B-cell-depleted T cells, or PBMCs supplied cDNA or gDNA.

Trimming left V 0 bases short and J 0 bases short, with 11 bases between. Germline CDR1 LGHNA, CDR2 YNFKEQ. The CDR3 runs 17 residues. Assay used: immunoSEQ multiplex PCR; TCRdb lists only in-frame clones, some missing. The sample yields a few hundred thousand clones, 75% to 90% seen once. Participants were placed into cohorts based on the clinical history they reported. Recovered Cohort 3 donors showed two negative PCRs, clearance, or symptom resolution. This chain joins TRBV4-2 and TRBJ1-4; D not resolved. Sequenced input: PBMCs or T cells enriched from blood (not recorded which). The clonotype was recovered from a woman between 50 and 59 years old who had recovered from COVID-19. The CDR3 DNA reads TGTGCCAGCAGCCAAGATCTATCAAGTGCAACTAATGAAAAACTGTTTTTT. This translates into CASSQDLSSATNEKLFF.